This TCR beta chain was observed in a study of OX40 agonist ivuxolimab in advanced cancers. Study-wide context: Cancers in dose escalation were hepatocellular, melanoma, renal cell and head and neck.

V was trimmed by 5 bases and J by 6 bases, leaving 20 bases between them. Germline V CDR1 and CDR2: MNHNY, SVGAGI (reference sequence). The CDR3 has 16 residues. Patients had blood sampled at baseline and again on cycle 4 day 1 and cycle 7 day 1. Data came from immunoSEQ multiplex PCR; TCRdb stores just in-frame clones and leaves some out. The sample consists of 60,000 to 75,000 clones, 90% to 95% of them appearing once. The V gene is TRBV6-6, the J gene TRBJ1-3; maybe TRBD1 (5 bases). The source material was CD4+ or CD8+ T cells sorted from blood, sampled in a trial of the OX40 agonist ivuxolimab. This TCR came from an adult with an advanced solid tumor such as melanoma, head and neck, liver or kidney cancer. The CDR3 nucleotides read TGTGCCAGCAGTCATGAAAAGGGGACCTCCGAAAACACCATATATTTT. It specifies CASSHEKGTSENTIYF.